This TCR beta chain emerged from a study of T-cell reconstitution after alpha-beta-depleted transplantation in children. The authors prepared the TCRbeta library with unique molecular identifiers. Via MiXCR, TCRdb re-called the PCR reads, giving one row per CDR3 protein. The sample carries hundreds of thousands of distinct CDR3 sequences, around 12% recorded once. As to this clonotype: A much larger clonotype is one base distant, so this may be a read error.

The V and J ends lost 3 bases and 5 bases, in that order; junction bases with no gene match: 9. Germline V lookup: CDR1 SGHRS, CDR2 YFSETQ. The CDR3 loop spans 16 amino acids. The rearrangement links TRBV5-1 to TRBJ2-4, with 9 positions matching TRBD1. This sequence was found in a human donor who donated a stem cell graft to a child with acute lymphoblastic leukemia. Specimen: PBMCs from the stem cell graft donor, collected from the stem cell graft. CDR3 protein: CASSYLGQGSENIQYF. For the CDR3, the DNA is TGCGCCAGCAGCTATCTAGGACAGGGGAGCGAAAACATTCAGTACTTC.